These 2 T cell receptor beta chains originate from one sample sequenced in a study of graft-versus-host responses after intestinal transplantation. For these TCRs, the target antigens are not known. Repertoires were generated with immunoSEQ multiplex PCR, while TCRdb's copy carries only in-frame clones and drops some. The sample shows 60,000 to 80,000 clones, less than 95% of them seen only once. Specimen: unstimulated CD8+ T cells sorted from spleen or lymph node cells, collected before intestinal transplant. The receptors were sampled from a human donor who received an intestinal transplant.

V usage is TRBV4-1 and J usage is TRBJ2-7, with TRBD1 as a possible D gene (5 bases). Trimming cost V 1 base and J 0 bases, with 7 bases left between them. The CDR3 contains 14 residues. Germline values: CDR1 MGHRA, CDR2 YSYEKL. As DNA, the CDR3 is TGCGCCAGCAGCCAAGTACAGGACTCCTACGAGCAGTACTTC. This gives the protein CASSQVQDSYEQYF.

The V and J genes are TRBV6-5 and TRBJ2-5; TRBD2 aligns across 7 bases. V shed 6 bases, J shed 0 bases, and the junction held 7 bases outside the gene matches. Germline values: CDR1 MNHEY, CDR2 SVGAGI. The CDR3 consists of 15 residues. The CDR3 spells CASRDVLAYQETQYF. The CDR3 nucleotides read TGTGCCAGCAGGGACGTACTAGCGTACCAAGAGACCCAGTACTTC.